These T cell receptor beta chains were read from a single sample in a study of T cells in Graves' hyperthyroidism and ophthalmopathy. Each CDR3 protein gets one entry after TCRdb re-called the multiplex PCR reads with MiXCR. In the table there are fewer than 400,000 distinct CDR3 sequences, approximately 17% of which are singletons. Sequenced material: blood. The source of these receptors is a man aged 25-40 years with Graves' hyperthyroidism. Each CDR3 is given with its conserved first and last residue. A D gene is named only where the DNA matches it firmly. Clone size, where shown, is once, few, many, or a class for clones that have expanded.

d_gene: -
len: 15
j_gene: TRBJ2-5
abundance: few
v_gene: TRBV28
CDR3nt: TGTGCCAGCAACACACACCGGGACCAACAAGAGACCCAGTACTTC
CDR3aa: CASNTHRDQQETQYF

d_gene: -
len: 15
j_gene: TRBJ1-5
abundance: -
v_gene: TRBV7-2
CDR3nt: TGTGCCAGCAGCTTAGCAGGGTACAATAATCAGCCCCAGCATTTT
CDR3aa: CASSLAGYNNQPQHF

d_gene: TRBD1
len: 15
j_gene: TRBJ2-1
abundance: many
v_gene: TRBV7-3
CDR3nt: TGTGCCAGCAGCTCCACCGGGACAGGGAATGATGAGCAGTTCTTC
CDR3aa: CASSSTGTGNDEQFF

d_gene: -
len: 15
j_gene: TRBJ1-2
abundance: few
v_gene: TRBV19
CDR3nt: TGTGCCAGTAGTATAGGTTCCCCGGCAGCCTATGGCTACACCTTC
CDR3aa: CASSIGSPAAYGYTF

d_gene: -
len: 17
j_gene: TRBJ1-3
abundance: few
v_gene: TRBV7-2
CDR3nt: TGTGCCAGCAGCTTAGCTAGCCGGGGAGCGGGTGGAAACACCATATATTTT
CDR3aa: CASSLASRGAGGNTIYF

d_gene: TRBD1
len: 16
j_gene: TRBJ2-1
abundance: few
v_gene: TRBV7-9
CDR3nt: TGTGCCAGCAGCACCTGGACAGGGGAAATAGCGGATGAGCAGTTCTTC
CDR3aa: CASSTWTGEIADEQFF

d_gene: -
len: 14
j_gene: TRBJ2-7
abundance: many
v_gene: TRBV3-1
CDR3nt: TGTGCCAGCAGCCAAGAGCCGCATCCCTACGAGCAGTACTTC
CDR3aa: CASSQEPHPYEQYF

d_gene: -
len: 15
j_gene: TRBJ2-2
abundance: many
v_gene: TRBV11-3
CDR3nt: TGTGCCAGCAGCTTTGCGACGGGGCCCACCGGGGAGCTGTTTTTT
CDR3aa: CASSFATGPTGELFF

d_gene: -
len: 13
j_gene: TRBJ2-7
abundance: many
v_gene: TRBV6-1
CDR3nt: TGTGCCAGCAGCGCCGATCGGGTAGACGAGCAGTACTTC
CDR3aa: CASSADRVDEQYF

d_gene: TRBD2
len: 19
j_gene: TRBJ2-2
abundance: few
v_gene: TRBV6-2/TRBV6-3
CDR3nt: TGTGCCAGCAGCCCCGGACTAGCGGGGAACACCGCGAACACCGGGGAGCTGTTTTTT
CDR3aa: CASSPGLAGNTANTGELFF

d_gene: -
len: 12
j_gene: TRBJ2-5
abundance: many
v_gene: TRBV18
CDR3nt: TGTGCCAGCTCACCCATCCAAGAGACCCAGTACTTC
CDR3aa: CASSPIQETQYF

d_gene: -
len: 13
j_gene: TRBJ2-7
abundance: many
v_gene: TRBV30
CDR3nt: TGTGCCTGGAGTGTTGGTGACCACGACGAGCAGTACTTC
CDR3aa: CAWSVGDHDEQYF

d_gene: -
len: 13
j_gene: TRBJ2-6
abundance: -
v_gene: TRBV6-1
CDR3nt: TGTGCCAGCAAAAACTCTGGGGCCAACGTCCTGACTTTC
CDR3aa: CASKNSGANVLTF

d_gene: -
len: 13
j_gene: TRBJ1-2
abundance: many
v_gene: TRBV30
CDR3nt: TGTGCCTGGACCCGGACTGAAAACTATGGCTACACCTTC
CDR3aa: CAWTRTENYGYTF

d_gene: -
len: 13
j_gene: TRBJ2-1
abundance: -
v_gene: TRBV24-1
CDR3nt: TGTGCCACCAGTGATGGGAGTAAAAATGAGCAGTTCTTC
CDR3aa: CATSDGSKNEQFF

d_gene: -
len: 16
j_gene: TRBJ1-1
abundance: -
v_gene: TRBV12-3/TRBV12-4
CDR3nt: TGTGCCAGCACCCTAGGCGAAGGCAGGGCCCACACTGAAGCTTTCTTT
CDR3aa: CASTLGEGRAHTEAFF

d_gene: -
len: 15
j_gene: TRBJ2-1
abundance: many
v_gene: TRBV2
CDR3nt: TGTGCCAGCAGTGAAGGGGACGGTACCTACAATGAGCAGTTCTTC
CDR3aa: CASSEGDGTYNEQFF

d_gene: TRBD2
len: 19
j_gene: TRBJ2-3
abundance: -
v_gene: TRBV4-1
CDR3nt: TGCGCCAGCAGCCGACATGCGACTAGCGCATGGCGATTCACAGATACGCAGTATTTT
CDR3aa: CASSRHATSAWRFTDTQYF

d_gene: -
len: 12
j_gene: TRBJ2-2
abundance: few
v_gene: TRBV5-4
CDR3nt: TGTGCCAGCAGCTTGTGGCCCGGGGAGCTGTTTTTT
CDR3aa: CASSLWPGELFF

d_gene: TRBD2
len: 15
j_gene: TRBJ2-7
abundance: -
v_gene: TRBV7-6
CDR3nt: TGTGCCAGCAGCTTGAGGGCTAGCGGGCCCTACGAGCAGTACTTC
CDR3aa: CASSLRASGPYEQYF

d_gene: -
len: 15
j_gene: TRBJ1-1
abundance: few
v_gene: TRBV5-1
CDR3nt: TGCGCCAGCAGCTTGGAGGGAGGACCGTTCACTGAAGCTTTCTTT
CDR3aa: CASSLEGGPFTEAFF

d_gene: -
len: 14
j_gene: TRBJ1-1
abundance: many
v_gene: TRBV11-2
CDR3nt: TGTGCCAGCAGCCCAAGTGGGGGTTACACTGAAGCTTTCTTT
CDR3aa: CASSPSGGYTEAFF